This TCR beta chain was observed in a study of CD8 T cells in ankylosing spondylitis. This clonotype was counted ten times or more. Its target is not known. Study-level findings and limits: For ankylosing spondylitis blood, a TCR beta motif of seven to nine highly homologous variants appeared characteristic. Disease-associated clones were reportedly significantly overrepresented in matched ankylosing spondylitis synovial fluid. With a CD8+ phenotype, disease-linked clones were relatively rare in peripheral blood. There were earlier reports of some motif variants in reactive arthritis synovial fluid and blood.

The CDR3 loop spans 13 amino acids. Trimming pared 2 bases from V and 7 bases from J, leaving 8 bases between. Germline values: CDR1 MGHRA, CDR2 YSYEKL. TCRdb called the 5' RACE reads again in MiXCR, with one record for every CDR3 protein. The sample has under 200,000 distinct CDR3 sequences, under 14% seen once. The rearrangement uses TRBV4-1 and TRBJ2-2; tentative D call: TRBD2 (5 bases). Sequenced: blood, either unsorted or a sorted T cell fraction (not recorded which). This clonotype originated in a male donor with ankylosing spondylitis or in good health (not recorded which). CDR3 protein: CASSQRESGELFF. The CDR3, as DNA: TGCGCCAGCAGCCAAAGGGAGAGCGGGGAGCTGTTTTTT.